This is a list of T cell receptor beta chains from one sample in a study of CD8+CD57+ T cells in acquired aplastic anemia. One entry per CDR3 protein results from TCRdb running MiXCR on the reads. Of roughly 240,000 distinct CDR3 sequences listed, approximately 50% are singletons. Input material: sorted CD4+, CD8+, or CD8+CD57+ T cells (not recorded which) from PBMCs. Receptors were obtained from a human donor with aplastic anemia. CDR3s include the opening cysteine and the closing phenylalanine or tryptophan. The order of the fields is clone size, V gene, J gene, D gene, CDR3 protein, CDR3 DNA. D genes are given only for firm matches. Size is omitted from some rows. Given values are once, few, many or a class for expanded clones.

many,TRBV7-9,TRBJ1-4,-,CASTGPTNEKLFF,TGTGCCAGCACCGGGCCAACTAATGAAAAACTGTTTTTT
many,TRBV7-9,TRBJ2-7,-,CASSLEPSPSRHEQYF,TGTGCCAGCAGCTTAGAGCCGTCCCCGAGCCGCCACGAGCAGTACTTC
many,TRBV20-1,TRBJ2-2,-,CSARGENTGELFF,TGCAGTGCTAGAGGGGAGAACACCGGGGAGCTGTTTTTT
-,TRBV10-3,TRBJ2-7,-,CAISESYLSEQYF,TGTGCCATCAGTGAGTCGTACCTAAGTGAGCAGTACTTC
many,TRBV4-3,TRBJ2-2,-,CASSQDMDGELFF,TGCGCCAGCAGCCAAGATATGGACGGGGAGCTGTTTTTT
many,TRBV20-1,TRBJ2-1,-,CSARALGYNEQFF,TGCAGTGCTAGGGCCCTCGGCTACAATGAGCAGTTCTTC
many,TRBV2,TRBJ1-2,-,CASSARVLGPFYGYTF,TGTGCCAGCAGTGCAAGGGTACTGGGACCATTCTATGGCTACACCTTC
-,TRBV19,TRBJ1-5,TRBD1,CASSPTGQWGEKPQHF,TGTGCCAGTAGTCCCACGGGACAGTGGGGGGAAAAGCCCCAGCATTTT
few,TRBV6-1,TRBJ2-7,TRBD2,CASRPGRAYEQYF,TGTGCCAGCAGGCCCGGGAGGGCCTACGAGCAGTACTTC
-,TRBV10-3,TRBJ1-1,-,CAINGLIEAFF,TGTGCCATCAATGGACTGATAGAGGCTTTCTTT
few,TRBV3-2,TRBJ1-6,-,CASSKGQASSYNSPLHF,TGTGCCAGCAGCAAAGGACAGGCGAGCTCCTATAATTCACCCCTCCACTTT
-,TRBV7-9,TRBJ1-5,-,CASSSPSQPQHF,TGTGCCAGCAGCTCCCCAAGCCAGCCCCAGCATTTT
-,TRBV15,TRBJ2-7,TRBD2,CATSRIPTSGINEQYF,TGTGCCACCAGCAGAATACCCACTAGCGGGATAAACGAGCAGTACTTC
many,TRBV6-1,TRBJ2-3,TRBD2,CASSETGLAGSDTQYF,TGTGCCAGCAGTGAAACGGGACTAGCGGGATCAGATACGCAGTATTTT
-,TRBV5-1,TRBJ2-3,-,CASTEGSDTQYF,TGCGCCAGCACAGAGGGCTCAGATACGCAGTATTTT
-,TRBV7-6,TRBJ1-2,TRBD1,CASSLGTGFYGYTF,TGTGCCAGCAGCTTAGGGACAGGGTTCTATGGCTACACCTTC
-,TRBV15,TRBJ1-6,-,CATSRERARVSYNSPLHF,TGTGCCACCAGCAGAGAACGGGCCAGGGTATCCTATAATTCACCCCTCCACTTT
many,TRBV13,TRBJ1-4,-,CASREQGGNEKLFF,TGTGCCAGCCGCGAACAGGGTGGTAATGAAAAACTGTTTTTT
few,TRBV10-3,TRBJ2-1,TRBD2,CAISESKALAASYNEQFF,TGTGCCATCAGTGAGTCGAAGGCACTAGCGGCCTCCTACAATGAGCAGTTCTTC
-,TRBV20-1,TRBJ2-7,-,CSARGSGTDGYEQYF,TGCAGTGCCAGGGGCTCCGGGACGGATGGATACGAGCAGTACTTC
few,TRBV15,TRBJ2-7,-,CATSNAGRLSSYEQYF,TGTGCCACCAGCAACGCGGGACGCCTAAGCTCCTACGAGCAGTACTTC
many,TRBV9,TRBJ2-7,-,CASSPRQRNEQYF,TGTGCCAGCAGCCCCCGACAGAGAAACGAGCAGTACTTC
-,TRBV10-1,TRBJ2-7,-,CASSESRSRSSYEQYF,TGCGCCAGCAGTGAGTCGAGATCCAGATCCTCCTACGAGCAGTACTTC
-,TRBV20-1,TRBJ2-2,-,CSARPGGELFF,TGCAGTGCTAGGCCTGGCGGGGAGCTGTTTTTT